A single sample is the source of the 12 T cell receptor beta chains below, sequenced in a study of OX40 agonist ivuxolimab in advanced cancers. The table came from immunoSEQ multiplex PCR; TCRdb's copy has only in-frame clones and leaves some out. The sample includes tens of thousands of clones, roughly 91% of them seen just once. The sample consisted of CD4+ or CD8+ T cells sorted from blood, taken in a trial of the OX40 agonist ivuxolimab. These receptors were obtained from an adult with an advanced solid tumor such as melanoma, head and neck, liver or kidney cancer.

A remark on this clone: At one of its ends the junction is not consistent with the germline gene, which may arise from a read error. CDR3: CATSGQGAGDTQYF. The CDR3 coding sequence is TGTGCCACCAGTGGACAGGGGGCTGGAGATACGCAGTATTTT. The gene calls are TRBV10-3 and TRBJ2-3; 11 nucleotides match TRBD1. Germline V gene data show CDR1 as ENHRY and CDR2 as SYGVKD. This CDR3 spans 14 amino acids.

This clone was seen once. This chain connects TRBV27 to TRBJ2-7; 8 bases align to TRBD1. V was clipped by 8 bases and J by 7 bases; unmatched bases: 13. The V gene's germline CDR1 is MNHEY and CDR2 SMNVEV (reference sequence). This CDR3 is built from 14 residues. The CDR3 DNA reads TGTGCCAGCTCGGTTTCGGACAGGGCATATGAGCAGTACTTC. As protein: CASSVSDRAYEQYF.

The rearrangement links TRBV5-6 to TRBJ2-5; no clear D. The CDR3 has 11 residues. Looked up from germline, CDR1 is SGHDT and CDR2 is YYEEEE. Trimming removed 0 bases from V and 5 bases from J, with 2 bases in between. CDR3 loop: CASSLAETQYF. DNA of the CDR3: TGTGCCAGCAGCTTGGCGGAGACCCAGTACTTC.

This chain connects TRBV10-3 to TRBJ1-1; 8 nucleotides line up with TRBD1. The CDR3 is made up of 17 amino acids. Germline-derived CDR1 and CDR2 are ENHRY and SYGVKD. V lost 3 bases, J lost 1 base, and 10 bases stayed unmatched. The CDR3 sequence is CAISDSPSTGENTEAFF. CDR3 coding DNA: TGTGCCATCAGTGACTCGCCCTCGACAGGGGAGAACACTGAAGCTTTCTTT.

This chain uses TRBV28 with TRBJ2-3; TRBD2 is a possible D gene (6 bases). Germline loops: CDR1 MDHEN, CDR2 SYDVKM. The CDR3 is made up of 13 amino acids. V was pared by 6 bases and J by 2 bases, with 9 bases between. CDR3 in DNA: TGTGCCAGCAGCGGGGACTTCACAGATACGCAGTATTTT. Its protein product is CASSGDFTDTQYF.

This clone appeared a single time. As DNA, the CDR3 is TGTGCCATCAGCAGACAGGGGCGTTCTAACTATGGCTACACCTTC. Protein sequence: CAISRQGRSNYGYTF. The chain combines TRBV10-3 with TRBJ1-2; TRBD1 matches at 8 bases. This CDR3 has 15 amino acids. The J segment lost 0 bases and the V segment lost 6 bases, leaving 6 bases of the junction unmatched. Germline V gene lookup returns CDR1 ENHRY and CDR2 SYGVKD.

The chain combines TRBV6-1 with TRBJ1-4; D is ambiguous. V gave up 2 bases and J gave up 6 bases, with 13 bases separating them. Germline V gives CDR1 MNHNS, CDR2 SASEGT. The CDR3 has 15 residues. This chain's CDR3 is CASSESGHLDEKLFF. The CDR3 DNA reads as TGTGCCAGCAGTGAATCGGGCCATTTGGATGAAAAACTGTTTTTT.

The chain is built from TRBV28 and TRBJ1-2, with 7 bases identical to TRBD1. Germline assignment: CDR1 MDHEN and CDR2 SYDVKM. The CDR3 loop spans 13 amino acids. V gave up 6 bases and J gave up 5 bases; unmatched junction bases: 6. CDR3 in amino acids: CASSAGGGYGYTF. CDR3 DNA: TGTGCCAGCAGCGCAGGGGGGGGGTATGGCTACACCTTC.

The chain joins TRBV19 to TRBJ1-3, with D unresolved. The germline gives CDR1 LNHDA, CDR2 SQIVND (reference sequence). The CDR3 length is 15 residues. Between the trimmed V and J ends, which lost 3 bases and 2 bases, there was a span of 11 bases. CDR3 sequence (DNA): TGTGCCAGTAGTATCACGGGCAGGACTGGAAACACCATATATTTT. Its protein product is CASSITGRTGNTIYF.

The chain combines TRBV7-2 with TRBJ1-2, with D possibly TRBD1 on 6 matching bases. V lost 5 bases, J lost 0 bases, and 13 bases lay in between. The germline V gene has CDR1 SGHTA and CDR2 FQGNSA. This CDR3 region has 15 residues. The CDR3 DNA reads TGTGCCAGCAGCAAACAGGGTCGGGCTAACTATGGCTACACCTTC. Protein: CASSKQGRANYGYTF.

The chain recombines TRBV18 with TRBJ2-1; D is perhaps TRBD1 or TRBD2 (5 bases each). This CDR3 is built from 13 residues. Germline V gene data show CDR1 as KGHSH and CDR2 as LQKENI. The V and J ends lost 5 bases and 10 bases respectively, with 15 bases between them. Here the CDR3 DNA reads TGTGCCAGCTCATGGGACCAGGAGCGCGAGCAGTTCTTC. Translated, it gives CASSWDQEREQFF.

The chain combines TRBV5-6 with TRBJ2-3; D possibly corresponds to TRBD1 (5 bases). The CDR3 runs to 15 residues. Trimming took 5 bases from V and 1 from J, leaving 14 bases between them. From germline, CDR1 is SGHDT and CDR2 YYEEEE. The CDR3 nucleotides read TGTGCCAGCAGTAAGACTCCCAGGGGCACAGATACGCAGTATTTT. It yields the protein CASSKTPRGTDTQYF.